This T cell receptor (beta chain) was recovered during a study of blood T cell repertoires in COVID-19. The germline gives CDR1 SGHRS, CDR2 YFSETQ. V lost 2 bases and J lost 2, with 10 bases in between. This CDR3 has 14 residues. TCRdb keeps only in-frame clones here, not all; method: immunoSEQ multiplex PCR. The sample includes some 83,000 clones, around 90% of them seen just once. The sequencing sample was made of peripheral blood. The sequence derives from an elderly woman with active or convalescent COVID-19. The rearrangement links TRBV5-1 to TRBJ1-1, with D tentatively TRBD1 (6 bases). The CDR3 DNA is TGCGCCAGCAGCTTAGGACAGAGTAACACTGAAGCTTTCTTT. This gives the protein CASSLGQSNTEAFF.